Included here is one T cell receptor beta chain sequence, with context. Its antigen remains undetermined. No base quality information exists; no much larger clone differs at one position. This entry is derived from a study of T cell responses to AZD1222 COVID-19 vaccine (dated by TCRdb to 2020 to 2023). Turning to the overall study: Because spike-specific TCR depth and breadth did not differ between the two schedules, AZD1222 recipients who got a second dose at roughly 4 weeks were pooled with those who got a second dose at roughly 12 weeks. TCR sequencing was performed for over 230 trial participants, of whom roughly 200 were given two doses of AZD1222 and 26 were given two doses of MenACWY control vaccine. Trial participants were enrolled into age subgroups of 18-55, 56-69 and 70-plus years, which contained around 150, 29 and 61 TCR-sequenced participants, respectively.

Overall results and qualifications from the work: In the small 56-69-year group, the increase in depth fell short of significance, most likely because of low power. Vaccine-associated CD4 TCRs spanned the whole spike protein, with dominant responses in regions 160-218 and 743-854. Nearly half of unique spike-specific TCRs reportedly recognized epitopes outside regions mutated in the B.1.351 and B.1.1.7 variants. Because no day 14 peak-response samples were available, the repertoires could be characterized only after the peak T cell response. Only a handful of AZD1222 recipients were SARS-CoV-2 seropositive at baseline, limiting conclusions about previously exposed vaccinees. After two AZD1222 doses, both the breadth and the depth of spike-specific TCRs were significantly higher than at day 0 and than in MenACWY recipients. Participants were mostly white British and included more females than males, and it was suggested by the authors that clonal diversity may have been underestimated.

V is pared back by 8 bases and J by 9 bases, with 14 bases lying between the germline termini. The CDR3 spans 13 residues, from the cysteine through the phenylalanine. Only the CDR3 portion is preserved as DNA: 39 bases, with reading frame beginning at the first base. Looking up the germline V gene (reference sequence) yields CDR1 LGHDT and CDR2 YNNKEL. The CDR3 regions of human TCRbeta chains were analyzed by immunosequencing. Regarding the original processing steps: TCRs in the repertoires were compared against a reference library of SARS-CoV-2-specific TCRs that had been generated with the MIRA antigen-specificity platform. Breadth was defined as the fraction of unique TCRs that were SARS-CoV-2-associated. Depth was defined as the fraction of total T cells that were SARS-CoV-2-associated. Using the MIRA data, each spike-specific TCR was assigned both to the spike region to which the TCR was reactive and to a CD4 or CD8 class. Log10-transformed breadth and depth values were compared by one-way ANOVA with Sidak's multiple comparisons tests. The immuneACCESS repertoire file appears here via TCRdb, limited to in-frame rearrangements. These files lack a portion of the clones; in checked studies, under half of the deficit traces to unresolved V genes, and the cause of the others is not known. That table furnishes V, J and clone size, whereas the DNA furnished D and trimming. The table for this sample lists around 130,000 clones; roughly 85% of them were counted only once. The top ten hold 7.6% of the sample.

The time point label corresponds to: baseline before first vaccination. Vaccinee samples were obtained from the UK trials COV001 and COV002, which included a single-blind randomized controlled phase 2/3 trial of AZD1222 (ChAdOx1 nCoV-19) in healthy adults. For TCRbeta chain sequencing, PBMC samples from trial participants were taken at day 0 and at day 28 after the second dose. The TCR comes from an adult in good health. Sequenced here: peripheral blood, sampled on day 0 of AZD1222 vaccination. The sequence links TRBV3-1 (or the pseudogene TRBV3-2) to TRBJ1-6; the D gene is not confidently resolved. The CDR3 sequence is CASLGEVGSPLHF. The DNA sequence is as follows: TGTGCCAGCCTCGGGGAAGTCGGTTCACCCCTCCACTTT.